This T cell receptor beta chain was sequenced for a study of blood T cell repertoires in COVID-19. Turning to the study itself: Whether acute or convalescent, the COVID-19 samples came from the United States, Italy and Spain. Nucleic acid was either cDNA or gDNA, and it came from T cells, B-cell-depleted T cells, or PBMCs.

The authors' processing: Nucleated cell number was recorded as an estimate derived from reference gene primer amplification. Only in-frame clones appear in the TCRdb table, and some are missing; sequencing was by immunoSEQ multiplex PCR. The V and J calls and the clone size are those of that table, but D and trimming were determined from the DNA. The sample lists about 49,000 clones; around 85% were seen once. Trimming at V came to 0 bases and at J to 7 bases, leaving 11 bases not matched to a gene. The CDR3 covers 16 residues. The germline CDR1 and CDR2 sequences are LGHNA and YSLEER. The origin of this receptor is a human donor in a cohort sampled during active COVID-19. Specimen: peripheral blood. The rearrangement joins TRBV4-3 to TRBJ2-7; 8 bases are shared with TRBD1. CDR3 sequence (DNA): TGCGCCAGCAGCCAAGATTTCTCAGGGGGCTCAAGAGAGCAGTACTTC. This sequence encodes CASSQDFSGGSREQYF.